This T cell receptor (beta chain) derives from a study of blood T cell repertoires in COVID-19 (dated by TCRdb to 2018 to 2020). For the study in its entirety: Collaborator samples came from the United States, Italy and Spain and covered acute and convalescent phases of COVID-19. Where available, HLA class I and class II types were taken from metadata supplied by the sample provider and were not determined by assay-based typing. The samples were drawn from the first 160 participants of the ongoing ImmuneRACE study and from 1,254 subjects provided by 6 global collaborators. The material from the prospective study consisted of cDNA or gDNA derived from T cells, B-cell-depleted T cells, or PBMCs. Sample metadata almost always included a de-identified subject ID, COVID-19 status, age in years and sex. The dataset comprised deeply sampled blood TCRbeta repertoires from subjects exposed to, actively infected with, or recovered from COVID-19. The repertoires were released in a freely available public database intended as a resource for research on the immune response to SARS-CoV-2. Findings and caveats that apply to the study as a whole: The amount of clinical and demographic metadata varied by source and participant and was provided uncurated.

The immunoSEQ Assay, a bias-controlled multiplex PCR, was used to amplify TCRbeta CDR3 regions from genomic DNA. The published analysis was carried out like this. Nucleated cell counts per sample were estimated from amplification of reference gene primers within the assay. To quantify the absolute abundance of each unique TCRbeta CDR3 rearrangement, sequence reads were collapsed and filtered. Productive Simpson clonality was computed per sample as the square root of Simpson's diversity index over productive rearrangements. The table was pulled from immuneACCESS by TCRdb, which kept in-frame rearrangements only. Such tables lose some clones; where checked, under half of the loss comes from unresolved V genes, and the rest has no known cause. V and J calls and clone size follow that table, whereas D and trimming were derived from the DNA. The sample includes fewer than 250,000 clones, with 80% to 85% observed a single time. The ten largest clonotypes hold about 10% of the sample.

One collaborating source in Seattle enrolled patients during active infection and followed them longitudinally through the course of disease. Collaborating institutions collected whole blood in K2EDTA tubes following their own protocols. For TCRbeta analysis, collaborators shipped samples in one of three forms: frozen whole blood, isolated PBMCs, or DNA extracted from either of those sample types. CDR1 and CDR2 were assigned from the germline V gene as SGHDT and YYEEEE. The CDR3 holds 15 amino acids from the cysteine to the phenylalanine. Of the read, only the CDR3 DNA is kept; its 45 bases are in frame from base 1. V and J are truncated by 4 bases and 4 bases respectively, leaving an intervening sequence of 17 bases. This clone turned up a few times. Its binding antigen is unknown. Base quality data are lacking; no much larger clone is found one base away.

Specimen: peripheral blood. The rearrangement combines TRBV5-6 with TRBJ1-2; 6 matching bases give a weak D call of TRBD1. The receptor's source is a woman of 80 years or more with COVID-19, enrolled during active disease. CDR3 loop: CASSLKPQGAYGYTF. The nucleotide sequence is TGTGCCAGCAGCCTGAAACCACAGGGAGCCTATGGCTACACCTTC.